What follows are 11 T cell receptor beta chains derived from one specimen sequenced in a study of CD8 T cells in Susac syndrome (dated by TCRdb to between 2018 and 2020). Receptor amplification or capture employed the immunoSEQ multiplex PCR assay. RNA was extracted using the RNeasy kit, and roughly 0.45 to 1 ug of the RNA was reverse transcribed with random hexamers. TCRdb reprocessed the public reads (quality trimming at Q25 with fastp, clone calling with MiXCR) and kept in-frame beta chains. For every CDR3 protein sequence, its rows merge into one entry that carries the most common genes and DNA. A total of 250,000 to 300,000 distinct CDR3 sequences appear in this sample, 70% to 90% of them only once. The ten largest clonotypes hold 0.21% of the sample. Material for sequencing was CD8+ T cells from PBMCs. All receptors come from a human donor with multiple sclerosis.

The chain links TRBV7-2 to TRBJ2-7, with 7 positions matching TRBD2. The germline gives CDR1 SGHTA, CDR2 FQGNSA. Trimming removed 7 bases from V and 2 bases from J; junction bases left unmatched: 23. This CDR3 is built from 19 residues. This chain's CDR3 is CASTFSSGQDMSGAYEQYF. CDR3 DNA sequence: TGTGCCAGCACCTTTTCTAGCGGCCAAGACATGAGTGGGGCCTACGAGCAGTACTTC.

This clonotype was observed a single time. The chain carries TRBV18 and TRBJ2-7, with TRBD2 matching 10 bases. The germline V gene has CDR1 KGHSH and CDR2 LQKENI. The CDR3 extends over 16 amino acids. V lost 0 bases and J lost 7; bases outside the gene matches: 9. The DNA of the CDR3 is TGTGCCAGCTCACCACCGCTAGCGGGAGATTCTCGGGAGCAGTACTTC. Its translation: CASSPPLAGDSREQYF.

V gene TRBV2 combines with J gene TRBJ2-7, with a tentative D call TRBD1 (6 bases). Trimming stripped 3 bases from V and 12 bases from J, with 6 bases between. In germline, CDR1 is SNHLY, CDR2 FYNNEI. This CDR3 region has 9 residues. DNA for the CDR3: TGTGCCAGCAGTGAGACAGGGTACTTC. Amino acid sequence: CASSETGYF.

The CDR3 DNA follows: TGTGCCAGCAGCTTCGAACAGTTTAGCTACACCTTC. As protein: CASSFEQFSYTF. V gene TRBV11-2 combines with J gene TRBJ1-2; D unresolved. The CDR3 is 12 amino acids. The germline gives CDR1 SGHAT, CDR2 FQNNGV. The germline V and J ends were trimmed by 3 bases and 9 bases, with 11 bases remaining between them. Combining the CDR3 with reference TRBV11-2 and TRBJ1-2 gives the whole variable domain EAGVAQSPRYKIIEKRQSVAFWCNPISGHATLYWYQQILGQGPKLLIQFQNNGVVDDSQLPKDRFSAERLKGVDSTLKIQPAKLEDSAVYLCASSFEQFSYTFGSGTRLTVV.

The chain couples TRBV7-3 to TRBJ2-1; D uncertain. The ends were cut back, 5 bases at V and 4 bases at J, with 24 bases in the middle. Germline V gives CDR1 SGHTA, CDR2 FQGTGA. The CDR3 covers 18 residues. The chain's CDR3 is CASSPYPQTSTVYNEQFF. Written as DNA, the CDR3 is TGTGCCAGCAGCCCTTACCCCCAGACTTCAACGGTATACAATGAGCAGTTCTTC.

The genes are TRBV28 and TRBJ2-2; D gene ambiguous. Trimming removed 0 bases from V and 6 bases from J, with 5 bases in between. CDR1 and CDR2 from the germline V gene are MDHEN and SYDVKM. The CDR3 length is 13 residues. CDR3 DNA: TGTGCCAGCAGTTTATGGAGCGCCGGGGAGCTGTTTTTT. Translated, it gives CASSLWSAGELFF.

Concerning this clonotype: Mismatch with germline at one junction end may stem from a read error. J is TRBJ2-6 and V is TRBV13; weak D call: TRBD2 (6 bases). From germline, CDR1 is PRHDT and CDR2 FYEKMQ (reference sequence). The CDR3 is 18 residues long. CDR3 sequence (DNA): TGTGCCAGGAGCTCCCGGTCCGGGAGCGGTCATGGGGCCAACGTCCTGACTTTC. It encodes CARSSRSGSGHGANVLTF.

The chain links TRBV27 to TRBJ2-1; 9 nucleotides align to TRBD2. J gave up 7 bases and V 8 bases, and 9 bases lay outside the gene matches. CDR1 MNHEY and CDR2 SMNVEV come from the germline V gene (reference sequence). This CDR3 is built from 14 residues. CDR3 sequence: CASYDRTSANEQFF. As DNA, the CDR3 is TGTGCCAGCTACGACAGGACTAGCGCTAATGAGCAGTTCTTC.

In its sample, this clonotype was seen once. Its ends do not fully match the called genes, so a read error is possible. The genes are TRBV20-1 and TRBJ2-7; no firm D call. The CDR3 is 12 residues long. Germline assignment: CDR1 DFQATT and CDR2 SNEGSKA (reference sequence). CDR3 nucleotides: TGCAGTGCTCGAGACTCGTACTACGAGCAGTACTTC. It codes for CSARDSYYEQYF.

This clonotype turned up a few times. This chain links TRBV7-6 with TRBJ2-5, with a weak D call TRBD2 (6 bases). The V gene's germline CDR1 is SGHVS and CDR2 FNYEAQ. The CDR3 extends over 11 amino acids. Between the trimmed V and J ends, which lost 11 bases and 4 bases, there was a span of 11 bases. CDR3 DNA sequence: TGTGCCGCGGGACCCAGAGAGACCCAGTACTTC. Translation gives CAAGPRETQYF. Together with reference TRBV7-6 and TRBJ2-5, the CDR3 gives the full variable domain: GAGVSQSPRYKVTKRGQDVALRCDPISGHVSLYWYRQALGQGPEFLTYFNYEAQQDKSGLPNDRFSAERPEGSISTLTIQRTEQRDSAMYRCAAGPRETQYFGPGTRLLVL.

The chain joins TRBV7-3 to TRBJ1-1; no firm D call. There are 13 residues in the CDR3. Germline CDR1 and CDR2: SGHTA and FQGTGA. V was trimmed by 8 bases and J by 1 base, leaving 11 bases between them. DNA of the CDR3: TGTGCCAGCCGGGCCTACGAGAACACTGAAGCTTTCTTT. This codes for CASRAYENTEAFF.